This T cell receptor (beta chain) was obtained from a study of blood T cell repertoires in COVID-19. In the original workflow: Estimation of nucleated cell counts relied on the amplification of reference gene primers. Data came from immunoSEQ multiplex PCR; TCRdb stores just in-frame clones and leaves some out. That table furnishes V, J and clone size, whereas the DNA furnished D and trimming. This sample has hundreds of thousands of clones; roughly nine tenths occur once, and the top ten carry roughly 3%. The germline V gene encodes CDR1 SNHLY and CDR2 FYNNEI. The CDR3 totals 15 residues. V was pared by 1 base and J by 0 bases, with 10 bases between.

This sequence was found in a man younger than 35 with active or convalescent COVID-19. Sequencing was performed on peripheral blood. The rearrangement uses TRBV2 and TRBJ2-7; maybe TRBD2 (6 bases). CDR3 sequence (DNA): TGTGCCAGCAGTGAAGGGCAGGGACTCTCCTACGAGCAGTACTTC. Translated: CASSEGQGLSYEQYF.